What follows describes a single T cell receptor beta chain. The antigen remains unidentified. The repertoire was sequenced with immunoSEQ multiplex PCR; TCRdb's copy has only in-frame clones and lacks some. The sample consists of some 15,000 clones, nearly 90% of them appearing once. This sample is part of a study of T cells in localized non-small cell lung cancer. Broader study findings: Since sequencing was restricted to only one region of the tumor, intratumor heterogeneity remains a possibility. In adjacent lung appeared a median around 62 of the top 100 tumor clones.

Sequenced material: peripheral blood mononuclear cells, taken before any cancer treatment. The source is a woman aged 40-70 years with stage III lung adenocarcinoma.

This CDR3 reads CAWSVTGKNNSPLHF. The CDR3 coding sequence is TGTGCCTGGAGTGTGACAGGGAAAAATAATTCACCCCTCCACTTT. This rearrangement joins TRBV30 to TRBJ1-6, with 7 positions matching TRBD1. This CDR3 has 15 amino acids. The germline V gene has CDR1 GTSNPN and CDR2 SVGIG (reference sequence). Trimming cost V 0 bases and J 5 bases; bases outside gene matches: 4.